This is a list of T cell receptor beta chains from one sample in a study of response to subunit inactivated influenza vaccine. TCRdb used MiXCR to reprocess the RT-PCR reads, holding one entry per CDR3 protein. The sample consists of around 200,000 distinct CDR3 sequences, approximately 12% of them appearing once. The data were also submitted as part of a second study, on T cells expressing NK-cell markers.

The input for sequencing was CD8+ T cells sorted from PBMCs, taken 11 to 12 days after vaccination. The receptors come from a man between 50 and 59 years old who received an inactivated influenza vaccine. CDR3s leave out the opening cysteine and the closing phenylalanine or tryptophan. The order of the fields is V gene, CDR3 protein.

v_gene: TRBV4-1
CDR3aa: ASSHRQSSYEQY

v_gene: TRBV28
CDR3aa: ASSLHRQGWDGYT

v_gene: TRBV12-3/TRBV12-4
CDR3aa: ASSFFPGEQF

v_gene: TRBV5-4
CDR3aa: ASSFDIPFTGYT

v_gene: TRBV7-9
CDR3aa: ASSPPRGTESTEQY

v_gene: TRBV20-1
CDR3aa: SARQGIANYEQY

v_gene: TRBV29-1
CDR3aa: SGTGARSYNEQF

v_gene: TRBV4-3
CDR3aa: ASSQDRGGGSYGYT

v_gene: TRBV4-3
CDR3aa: ASRQGTSGGYEQF

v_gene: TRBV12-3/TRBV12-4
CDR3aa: ASRAGTEQF

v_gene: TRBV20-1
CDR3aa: SARDRGGVEAF

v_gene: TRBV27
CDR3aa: ASRNAWGGNTEAF

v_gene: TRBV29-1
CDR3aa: SVEQMNTEAF

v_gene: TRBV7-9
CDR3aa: ASSPSSGINTGELF

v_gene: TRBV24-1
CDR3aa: ATSDLNRSKGSGANVLT

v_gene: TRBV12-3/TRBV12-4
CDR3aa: ASSPPRWAAGDNEQF

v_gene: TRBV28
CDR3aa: ASIKEGTGYYEQY

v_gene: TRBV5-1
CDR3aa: ASSLGPLAEVSYNEQF